A selection of T cell receptor beta chains follows, all from one sample in a study of PD-1 blockade in classical Hodgkin lymphoma. Clones were sequenced by immunoSEQ multiplex PCR, and TCRdb holds only the in-frame ones, with some missing. Found here are some 28,000 clones, 83% of them singletons; the top ten hold about a fifth. Here the sequenced sample was peripheral blood mononuclear cells (PBMCs), taken before the second cycle of nivolumab. These receptors originate from a human donor with classical Hodgkin lymphoma. CDR3s include the opening cysteine and the closing phenylalanine or tryptophan. The D gene is left open where the match is weak. Part of the rows lack a size; the others show once, few, many or a class for expanded clones.

CDR3nt: TGTGCCACCAGCAGGAATCTCGGGACAGGGTACAATGAGCAGTTCTTC
CDR3aa: CATSRNLGTGYNEQFF
d_gene: TRBD1
v_gene: TRBV15
j_gene: TRBJ2-1
abundance: -

CDR3nt: TGTGCCAGCAGCTTAGCAAAGACTAGTCCACTCACAGATACGCAGTATTTT
CDR3aa: CASSLAKTSPLTDTQYF
d_gene: -
v_gene: TRBV7-9
j_gene: TRBJ2-3
abundance: -

CDR3nt: TGTGCCAGCAGCTTCCCTACAGGGGGCACAACTAATGAAAAACTGTTTTTT
CDR3aa: CASSFPTGGTTNEKLFF
d_gene: TRBD1
v_gene: TRBV11-3
j_gene: TRBJ1-4
abundance: -

CDR3nt: TGTGCCAGCAGCCCGACAGGGGGCGCCGGCACTGAAGCTTTCTTT
CDR3aa: CASSPTGGAGTEAFF
d_gene: TRBD1
v_gene: TRBV5-6
j_gene: TRBJ1-1
abundance: -

CDR3nt: TGTGCCAGCAGCCCGGAGGGGACGGTCAATCAGCCCCAGCATTTT
CDR3aa: CASSPEGTVNQPQHF
d_gene: -
v_gene: TRBV9
j_gene: TRBJ1-5
abundance: medium-sized

CDR3nt: TGTGCCAGCAGCTCGTTAGGAGGGACCAACGAGCAGTTCTTC
CDR3aa: CASSSLGGTNEQFF
d_gene: -
v_gene: TRBV7-6
j_gene: TRBJ2-1
abundance: -

CDR3nt: TGCAGTGCTAGTCTGAACACTGAAGCTTTCTTT
CDR3aa: CSASLNTEAFF
d_gene: -
v_gene: TRBV20-1
j_gene: TRBJ1-1
abundance: -

CDR3nt: TGTGCCAGCAGCTATTACAATGAGCAGTTCTTC
CDR3aa: CASSYYNEQFF
d_gene: -
v_gene: TRBV13
j_gene: TRBJ2-1
abundance: -

CDR3nt: TGTGCCAGCAGCCCTAGGAACCAGAACACTGAAGCTTTCTTT
CDR3aa: CASSPRNQNTEAFF
d_gene: -
v_gene: TRBV7-9
j_gene: TRBJ1-1
abundance: -

CDR3nt: TGTGCCAGCATGACTAGTAGGGAGCTGTTTTTT
CDR3aa: CASMTSRELFF
d_gene: -
v_gene: TRBV6-8
j_gene: TRBJ2-2
abundance: -

CDR3nt: TGTGCCAGCAGTCGAGGGGTGGCCAGGCTGAACACTGAAGCTTTCTTT
CDR3aa: CASSRGVARLNTEAFF
d_gene: -
v_gene: TRBV28
j_gene: TRBJ1-1
abundance: -

CDR3nt: TGCGCCAGCAGTGATCAGGTTAGCTTCGATACGCAGTATTTT
CDR3aa: CASSDQVSFDTQYF
d_gene: -
v_gene: TRBV10-1
j_gene: TRBJ2-3
abundance: once

CDR3nt: TGTGCCAGCGGAGCTAGCGGGAGATCTAATTACAATGAGCAGTTCTTC
CDR3aa: CASGASGRSNYNEQFF
d_gene: TRBD2
v_gene: TRBV7-9
j_gene: TRBJ2-1
abundance: -

CDR3nt: TGTGCCAGCAGTGGGGACAGGGGGATCCAAAAACTGTTTTTT
CDR3aa: CASSGDRGIQKLFF
d_gene: TRBD1
v_gene: TRBV28
j_gene: TRBJ1-4
abundance: -

CDR3nt: TGTGCCAGCAGCCAAGAGGAAGGTAGCGGGATCACCGGGGAGCTGTTTTTT
CDR3aa: CASSQEEGSGITGELFF
d_gene: TRBD2
v_gene: TRBV4-2
j_gene: TRBJ2-2
abundance: -

CDR3nt: TGTGCCAGCAGCTTGGGGCAGACCCCCACCGGGGAGCTGGTTTTT
CDR3aa: CASSLGQTPTGELVF
d_gene: -
v_gene: TRBV5-4
j_gene: TRBJ2-2
abundance: -

CDR3nt: TGTGCCAGCAGCTCGCGGACAGTTGGAAGAGGGTCCTACAATGAGCAGTTCTTC
CDR3aa: CASSSRTVGRGSYNEQFF
d_gene: -
v_gene: TRBV7-2
j_gene: TRBJ2-1
abundance: -

CDR3nt: TGTGCCAGCAGTGAAGCGAGACTAGCGGGAACCCAGTACTTC
CDR3aa: CASSEARLAGTQYF
d_gene: TRBD2
v_gene: TRBV2
j_gene: TRBJ2-5
abundance: -

CDR3nt: TGTGCCAGCAGTTCGGGACTCGGGGGGATATACAATGAGCAGTTCTTC
CDR3aa: CASSSGLGGIYNEQFF
d_gene: TRBD2
v_gene: TRBV6-5
j_gene: TRBJ2-1
abundance: -

CDR3nt: TGTGCCAGTAGTGGGACTAGCGGGAGGTCGGAGCAGTTCTTC
CDR3aa: CASSGTSGRSEQFF
d_gene: TRBD2
v_gene: TRBV19
j_gene: TRBJ2-1
abundance: few

CDR3nt: TGTGCCAGCAGCTTAGTGGCGGGGTGGGGTGGGGAGCAGTACTTC
CDR3aa: CASSLVAGWGGEQYF
d_gene: -
v_gene: TRBV11-2
j_gene: TRBJ2-7
abundance: -

CDR3nt: TGCGCCAGCAGCGAAACGGGAGCCGGGGACACTGAAGCTTTCTTT
CDR3aa: CASSETGAGDTEAFF
d_gene: -
v_gene: TRBV5-1
j_gene: TRBJ1-1
abundance: -

CDR3nt: TGTGCCAGCAGATTTCGGGGCTACGAGCAGTACTTC
CDR3aa: CASRFRGYEQYF
d_gene: -
v_gene: TRBV5-6
j_gene: TRBJ2-7
abundance: -

CDR3nt: TGTGCCAGCAGCCCTAACACAGATACGCAGTATTTT
CDR3aa: CASSPNTDTQYF
d_gene: -
v_gene: TRBV9
j_gene: TRBJ2-3
abundance: medium-sized

CDR3nt: TGCGCCAGCAGCCAACCACAGGGGGCGAAGGCTGGGGCCAACGTCCTGACTTTC
CDR3aa: CASSQPQGAKAGANVLTF
d_gene: TRBD1
v_gene: TRBV4-1
j_gene: TRBJ2-6
abundance: -

CDR3nt: TGTGCCAGCAGCGAAGTGGTAGAAGCTTTCTTT
CDR3aa: CASSEVVEAFF
d_gene: -
v_gene: TRBV7-8
j_gene: TRBJ1-1
abundance: few

CDR3nt: TGTGCCAGCAGTTACGCGGGAATAGATACGCAGTATTTT
CDR3aa: CASSYAGIDTQYF
d_gene: -
v_gene: TRBV6-5
j_gene: TRBJ2-3
abundance: -

CDR3nt: TGTGCTACCCGGGGGACAGGGAGCTACGAGCAGTACTTC
CDR3aa: CATRGTGSYEQYF
d_gene: TRBD1
v_gene: TRBV6-5
j_gene: TRBJ2-7
abundance: -

CDR3nt: TGTGCCAGCAGCCTAACCCCGACAGGGGGCAAAGATACGCAGTATTTT
CDR3aa: CASSLTPTGGKDTQYF
d_gene: TRBD1
v_gene: TRBV7-2
j_gene: TRBJ2-3
abundance: -

CDR3nt: TGTGCCAGCAGCGACACAGGGTATGGGAGCAATCAGCCCCAGCATTTT
CDR3aa: CASSDTGYGSNQPQHF
d_gene: -
v_gene: TRBV7-9
j_gene: TRBJ1-5
abundance: -

CDR3nt: TGTGCCAGCAGTTTACTGGGACAGGGGGTGTACTCCTACGAGCAGTACTTC
CDR3aa: CASSLLGQGVYSYEQYF
d_gene: TRBD1
v_gene: TRBV28
j_gene: TRBJ2-7
abundance: few

CDR3nt: TGCAGCGTTTGCAGGGGGGTAAACACTGAAGCTTTCTTT
CDR3aa: CSVCRGVNTEAFF
d_gene: TRBD1
v_gene: TRBV29-1
j_gene: TRBJ1-1
abundance: once

CDR3nt: TGTGCCAGCATAGGCCGGACAGACTACGAGCAGTACTTC
CDR3aa: CASIGRTDYEQYF
d_gene: -
v_gene: TRBV6-1
j_gene: TRBJ2-7
abundance: -

CDR3nt: TGTGCTAGTGACCGTAGCGGGGGGGCATTCACCGGGGAGCTGTTTTTT
CDR3aa: CASDRSGGAFTGELFF
d_gene: TRBD2
v_gene: TRBV12-5
j_gene: TRBJ2-2
abundance: -

CDR3nt: TGCGCCAGCAGCCAAGACCCTAGCGGGGATAATGAGCAGTTCTTC
CDR3aa: CASSQDPSGDNEQFF
d_gene: TRBD2
v_gene: TRBV4-1
j_gene: TRBJ2-1
abundance: -

CDR3nt: TGCGCCAGCAGCTTGGGGGCAGGTGGAAATTCACCCCTCCACTTT
CDR3aa: CASSLGAGGNSPLHF
d_gene: -
v_gene: TRBV5-1
j_gene: TRBJ1-6
abundance: -

CDR3nt: TGTGCCAGCAGCCAGGGTAGGGACTTGGTGAAAGATACGCAGTATTTT
CDR3aa: CASSQGRDLVKDTQYF
d_gene: -
v_gene: TRBV5-4
j_gene: TRBJ2-3
abundance: -

CDR3nt: TGTGCCAGCAGCCTATTCGCTACATCGAGGAATGAGCAGTTCTTC
CDR3aa: CASSLFATSRNEQFF
d_gene: -
v_gene: TRBV7-2
j_gene: TRBJ2-1
abundance: -

CDR3nt: TGCGCCAGCAGTGACTCAGGGGCTTTTCAGCCCCAGCATTTT
CDR3aa: CASSDSGAFQPQHF
d_gene: -
v_gene: TRBV10-2
j_gene: TRBJ1-5
abundance: once

CDR3nt: TGTGCCAGCTCCACCACCAGGGAGCAGTACTTC
CDR3aa: CASSTTREQYF
d_gene: -
v_gene: TRBV28
j_gene: TRBJ2-7
abundance: -

CDR3nt: TGTGCCAGCAGCCCCTGGGCCTCTCGGGACACTGAAGCTTTCTTT
CDR3aa: CASSPWASRDTEAFF
d_gene: -
v_gene: TRBV28
j_gene: TRBJ1-1
abundance: -

CDR3nt: TGTGCCAGCGGCAGGGATAATCAGCCCCAGCATTTT
CDR3aa: CASGRDNQPQHF
d_gene: -
v_gene: TRBV7-9
j_gene: TRBJ1-5
abundance: -

CDR3nt: TGTGCCAGCAGTTGGTATTCGGCGACACAAATGTACAATGAGCAGTTCTTC
CDR3aa: CASSWYSATQMYNEQFF
d_gene: -
v_gene: TRBV28
j_gene: TRBJ2-1
abundance: few

CDR3nt: TGCGCCAGCAGCCAAGATAGCGCAAATAATCAGCCCCAGCATTTT
CDR3aa: CASSQDSANNQPQHF
d_gene: -
v_gene: TRBV4-1
j_gene: TRBJ1-5
abundance: -

CDR3nt: TGCGCCAGCAGCCAGGCGGAGGGGAGGGGCGCTAACTATGGCTACACCTTC
CDR3aa: CASSQAEGRGANYGYTF
d_gene: -
v_gene: TRBV4-3
j_gene: TRBJ1-2
abundance: -

CDR3nt: TGTGCCAGCAGCCCGGGACTGGGAGGACCCTACGAGCAGTACTTC
CDR3aa: CASSPGLGGPYEQYF
d_gene: -
v_gene: TRBV6-6
j_gene: TRBJ2-7
abundance: -

CDR3nt: TGTGCCAGCAGCTCTAGACCCGAGGTGACCTACAATGAGCAGTTCTTC
CDR3aa: CASSSRPEVTYNEQFF
d_gene: -
v_gene: TRBV5-5
j_gene: TRBJ2-1
abundance: -

CDR3nt: TGTGCCAGCAGCCGTCGTACAGATACGCAGTATTTT
CDR3aa: CASSRRTDTQYF
d_gene: -
v_gene: TRBV11-3
j_gene: TRBJ2-3
abundance: -

CDR3nt: TGCGCCAGCAGCCAAGATAGGAACACCGGGGAGCTGTTTTTT
CDR3aa: CASSQDRNTGELFF
d_gene: -
v_gene: TRBV4-3
j_gene: TRBJ2-2
abundance: -

CDR3nt: TGTGCCAGCAGCTTTGGCGGGAGGGAATACGAGCAGTACTTC
CDR3aa: CASSFGGREYEQYF
d_gene: TRBD2
v_gene: TRBV7-9
j_gene: TRBJ2-7
abundance: -